These 5 T cell receptor beta chains were sequenced from one sample in a study of T cells in Graves' hyperthyroidism and ophthalmopathy. Using RNA transcripts as the source, TCR beta CDR3 regions were amplified. In the first-round RT-PCR of the TCR CDR3, the HTBI primer set was used. One entry per CDR3 protein results from TCRdb running MiXCR on the multiplex PCR reads. This table holds more than 300,000 distinct CDR3 sequences, approximately 18% found once. The sample comprised blood. Receptors were obtained from a woman aged 25 to 39 with Graves' hyperthyroidism that later progressed to Graves' ophthalmopathy.

This clonotype was picked up many times. V usage is TRBV7-2 and J usage is TRBJ2-3; 11 bases fit TRBD2. The CDR3 is made up of 16 amino acids. Germline lookup yields CDR1 SGHTA and CDR2 FQGNSA. J lost 1 base, V lost 2 bases, and 2 bases had no gene match. The DNA of the CDR3 is TGTGCCAGCAGCTTATCTAGCGGGGGGCGCACAGATACGCAGTATTTT. Amino acids: CASSLSSGGRTDTQYF.

The V call is TRBV4-1, the J call TRBJ1-3; no reliable D call. The CDR3 has 14 residues. Germline V gives CDR1 MGHRA, CDR2 YSYEKL. V was trimmed by 7 bases and J by 0 bases, leaving 10 bases between them. CDR3 in amino acids: CASTPKPSGNTIYF. For the CDR3, the DNA is TGCGCCAGCACCCCGAAACCCTCTGGAAACACCATATATTTT.

To note about this clonotype: Just one base apart from a much larger clone, this may be a read error. CDR3 in amino acids: CASSLRHIPYEQCF. CDR3 nucleotide sequence: TGTGCCAGCAGCCTAAGACACATTCCCTACGAGCAGTGCTTC. The rearrangement links TRBV28 to TRBJ2-7; unclear D gene. The germline V gene has CDR1 MDHEN and CDR2 SYDVKM. The CDR3 runs to 14 residues.

This clonotype was seen only a few times. The rearrangement uses TRBV27 and TRBJ2-7; 11 nucleotides agree with TRBD2. The CDR3 covers 15 residues. The germline V gene encodes CDR1 MNHEY and CDR2 SMNVEV (reference sequence). Trimming took 2 bases from V and 3 from J; bases not matched to a gene: 3. The CDR3 sequence: CASSLRGLADYEQYF. The CDR3 DNA reads TGTGCCAGCAGTTTAAGGGGACTAGCGGACTACGAGCAGTACTTC.

The chain links TRBV30 to TRBJ2-7; possibly TRBD1 for D (6 bases). V gave up 3 bases and J gave up 1 base, with 13 bases separating them. This CDR3 spans 14 amino acids. Germline values: CDR1 GTSNPN, CDR2 SVGIG (reference sequence). CDR3 sequence reads: CAWRSSGTSYEQYF. In nucleotides, the CDR3 is TGTGCCTGGAGATCATCCGGGACATCCTACGAGCAGTACTTC.